This T cell receptor (beta chain) is drawn from a study of shared clonotypes between healthy human individuals. Germline values: CDR1 MNHEY, CDR2 SMNVEV (reference sequence). The CDR3 is 16 residues long. V was clipped by 3 bases and J by 0 bases; unmatched bases: 6. CD45RO-negative, CCR7-selected cells formed the naive CD8 fraction, which excluded terminally differentiated effector memory CD45RA+ cells. Replicate PCRs run on sorted subsets employed roughly 180 ng DNA, around 31,000 T cell genomes. Assay: immunoSEQ multiplex PCR; the TCRdb copy retains only in-frame clones and omits some. The repertoire has hundreds of thousands of clones, roughly 94% of them found once; the top ten carry about 24%.

The sequence came from a man aged 25 to 40 in good health. Sequencing was done on a sample of naive CD8+ T cells sorted from blood. This chain joins TRBV27 and TRBJ2-3; 7 bases line up with TRBD1. CDR3 protein: CASSFWTGTSTDTQYF. CDR3 bases: TGTGCCAGCAGTTTCTGGACAGGAACTAGCACAGATACGCAGTATTTT.